One sample yielded the 17 T cell receptor beta chains listed below, sequenced in a study of shared clonotypes between healthy human individuals. Positive CCR7 selection of CD45RO-negative cells yielded the naive CD8 cells, and terminally differentiated effector memory CD45RA+ cells were excluded. Clones were read by immunoSEQ multiplex PCR, and TCRdb kept only the in-frame ones, dropping some. The table lists hundreds of thousands of clones, around 96% of them singletons. Sample: naive CD8+ T cells sorted from blood. Receptors were obtained from a woman aged 25 to 39 in good health.

The chain joins TRBV27 to TRBJ2-5, with 10 bases lining up with TRBD2. Trimming cost V 6 bases and J 11 bases; bases outside gene matches: 12. The CDR3 has 14 amino acids. CDR1 and CDR2 (germline): MNHEY, SMNVEV (reference sequence). In DNA form, the CDR3 reads TGTGCCAGCAGCCGAATAGCGGGAGGCTATGAGCAGTACTTC. It codes for CASSRIAGGYEQYF.

The chain has TRBV7-9 and TRBJ2-2; D may be TRBD1 (5 bases). Germline loops: CDR1 SEHNR, CDR2 FQNEAQ (reference sequence). The CDR3 is 18 amino acids. Trimming pared 0 bases from V and 6 bases from J, leaving 20 bases between. The CDR3 DNA is TGTGCCAGCAGCTTAGCGCCGTTAGTCCAGGGTTCTGCCGGGGAGCTGTTTTTT. Translated: CASSLAPLVQGSAGELFF.

The J gene is TRBJ2-4, the V gene TRBV2, with a weak D call TRBD1 (7 bases). V was trimmed by 8 bases and J by 6 bases, leaving 11 bases between them. This CDR3 is 12 amino acids long. Germline assignment: CDR1 SNHLY and CDR2 FYNNEI. The CDR3 DNA follows: TGTGCCAGCGGCAGGGGGGCAAACATTCAGTACTTC. Protein: CASGRGANIQYF.

The chain links TRBV9 to TRBJ2-1; D not resolved. CDR1 is SGDLS, CDR2 YYNGEE, per germline. V shed 4 bases and J shed 5 bases, with 16 bases lying between them. The CDR3 has 15 amino acids. The CDR3 DNA reads as TGTGCCAGCAGCCACCGGCTTCAAGGGAACAATGAGCAGTTCTTC. It codes for CASSHRLQGNNEQFF.

The chain carries TRBV19 and TRBJ1-4; TRBD1 agrees at 8 bases. Per germline, CDR1 LNHDA and CDR2 SQIVND (reference sequence). V shed 6 bases and J 8 bases; nucleotides not matched to a gene: 11. The CDR3 consists of 15 residues. The chain's CDR3 is CASRTWTGYQEKLFF. In DNA form, the CDR3 reads TGTGCCAGTAGAACATGGACAGGGTACCAAGAAAAACTGTTTTTT.

The chain recombines TRBV2 with TRBJ1-4, with 7 positions matching TRBD1. In germline, CDR1 is SNHLY, CDR2 FYNNEI. The CDR3 runs to 14 residues. J was trimmed by 1 base and V by 6 bases; bases with no gene match: 2. CDR3 residues: CASSTGETNEKLFF. The CDR3 nucleotides read TGTGCCAGCAGCACAGGGGAAACTAATGAAAAACTGTTTTTT.

The genes are TRBV13 and TRBJ2-1; 8 bases are shared with TRBD2. The CDR3 sequence is 13 residues long. CDR1 PRHDT and CDR2 FYEKMQ come from the germline V gene (reference sequence). V shed 4 bases, J shed 6 bases, and the junction held 2 bases outside the gene matches. The DNA of the CDR3 is TGTGCCAGCAGCTCCCGGGGGGGCAATGAGCAGTTCTTC. Its translation: CASSSRGGNEQFF.

The chain employs TRBV4-2 and TRBJ2-1; TRBD2 aligns across 11 bases. The CDR3 sequence is 21 residues long. In germline, CDR1 is LGHNA, CDR2 YNFKEQ. Trimming cost V 4 bases and J 1 base; bases outside gene matches: 18. The CDR3 coding sequence is TGTGCCAGCAGCCCGTTGATTATACTAGCGGGAGTAACGACGTCCTACAATGAGCAGTTCTTC. As protein: CASSPLIILAGVTTSYNEQFF.

The rearrangement links TRBV27 to TRBJ1-5; D not resolved. There are 15 residues in the CDR3. Germline V gene lookup returns CDR1 MNHEY and CDR2 SMNVEV (reference sequence). The V and J ends lost 5 bases and 1 base respectively, with 12 bases between them. In DNA, the CDR3 is TGTGCCAGCAGTCCGGAAAAGGTGAGCAATCAGCCCCAGCATTTT. This sequence encodes CASSPEKVSNQPQHF.

The V and J genes are TRBV27 and TRBJ2-5; 8 bases agree with TRBD1. Germline values: CDR1 MNHEY, CDR2 SMNVEV (reference sequence). There are 15 residues in the CDR3. The V gene end was trimmed by 7 bases and the J gene end by 2 bases; junction bases not matched to a gene: 9. The CDR3 loop reads CASNFPGGTQETQYF. In nucleotides, the CDR3 is TGTGCCAGCAACTTCCCAGGGGGCACACAAGAGACCCAGTACTTC.

V gene TRBV10-3 combines with J gene TRBJ2-7; D is ambiguous. Germline CDR1 and CDR2: ENHRY and SYGVKD. This CDR3 spans 11 amino acids. V lost 6 bases and J lost 4, with 7 bases in between. The DNA of the CDR3 is TGTGCCATCAGCTTGGGGTACGAGCAGTACTTC. Protein sequence: CAISLGYEQYF.

V is TRBV11-2 and J is TRBJ1-1; the D is unclear. This CDR3 contains 11 residues. Trimming took 5 bases from V and 10 from J, leaving 11 bases between them. Germline CDR1 reads SGHAT; CDR2 reads FQNNGV. The CDR3 is CASSDNRVAFF. The CDR3 DNA reads as TGTGCCAGCAGCGATAATCGGGTAGCTTTCTTT.

The V gene is TRBV19, the J gene TRBJ1-1, with D possibly being TRBD1 (6 bases). Trimming left V 4 bases short and J 2 bases short, with 8 bases between. The V gene's germline CDR1 is LNHDA and CDR2 SQIVND (reference sequence). This CDR3 comprises 13 residues. The CDR3 coding sequence is TGTGCCAGTAGTAAGGGGGACAACACTGAAGCTTTCTTT. It yields the protein CASSKGDNTEAFF.

The rearrangement uses TRBV6-1 and TRBJ2-7; TRBD2 aligns across 9 bases. Trimming took 1 base from V and 3 from J; bases not matched to a gene: 7. Germline loops: CDR1 MNHNS, CDR2 SASEGT. The CDR3 spans 16 residues. CDR3 nucleotide sequence: TGTGCCAGCAGTGAAGGACTAGCGGCAGGGAACTACGAGCAGTACTTC. It encodes CASSEGLAAGNYEQYF.

This sequence joins TRBV5-1 and TRBJ1-1; D gene unclear. CDR1 and CDR2 from the germline V gene are SGHRS and YFSETQ. V was cut by 4 bases and J by 2 bases, with 9 bases left in between. This CDR3 contains 13 residues. CDR3 protein: CASSIGLNTEAFF. The CDR3, as DNA: TGCGCCAGCAGCATCGGGCTCAACACTGAAGCTTTCTTT.

The chain has TRBV5-6 and TRBJ1-6; 7 nucleotides match TRBD1. J was trimmed by 7 bases and V by 4 bases; bases with no gene match: 8. The CDR3 is made up of 15 amino acids. Germline CDR1 and CDR2: SGHDT and YYEEEE. The CDR3 DNA reads TGTGCCAGCAGCAACACAGGGGCCGGCAATTCACCCCTCCACTTT. Its translation is CASSNTGAGNSPLHF.

The chain uses TRBV7-9 and TRBJ2-5; the D gene is possibly TRBD2 (6 bases). CDR1 and CDR2 from the germline V gene are SEHNR and FQNEAQ (reference sequence). This CDR3 region has 14 residues. Trimming left V 8 bases short and J 1 base short, with 14 bases between. CDR3 region: CASWVAGSQETQYF. The CDR3, as DNA: TGTGCCAGCTGGGTAGCCGGGAGCCAAGAGACCCAGTACTTC. The full variable domain, rest sourced from reference TRBV7-9 and TRBJ2-5, is DTGVSQNPRHKITKRGQNVTFRCDPISEHNRLYWYRQTLGQGPEFLTYFQNEAQLEKSRLLSDRFSAERPKGSFSTLEIQRTEQGDSAMYLCASWVAGSQETQYFGPGTRLLVL.